These 15 T cell receptor beta chains were all obtained from the same sample, sequenced in a study of T cell repertoires in cytomegalovirus infection. MiXCR, run by TCRdb on the reads, gives a single entry per CDR3 protein. The table includes hundreds of thousands of distinct CDR3 sequences, roughly a quarter detected once. Material: CD8+ T cells from PBMCs. The receptors here all came from a human donor in good health (CMV status not recorded). Some clones in this sample may be carry-over from other donors' samples.

Only a few counts were recorded for this clonotype. The chain has TRBV6-5 and TRBJ2-1; 10 bases fit TRBD1. This CDR3 region has 16 residues. CDR1 and CDR2 from the germline V gene are MNHEY and SVGAGI. J lost 9 bases, V lost 0 bases, and 8 bases had no gene match. The CDR3 spells CASSYSSGQGILEQFF. The DNA for the CDR3 is TGTGCCAGCAGTTACTCGTCGGGACAGGGGATTCTTGAGCAGTTCTTC.

This clonotype has a count of ten or more. The chain is built from TRBV10-3 and TRBJ2-7, with TRBD1 matching over 9 bases. The CDR3 runs 17 residues. Germline-derived CDR1 and CDR2 are ENHRY and SYGVKD. V shed 5 bases, J shed 0 bases, and the junction held 11 bases outside the gene matches. The CDR3 DNA follows: TGTGCCATCAGTCAGATCCCCGGACAGGGGCTCTCCTACGAGCAGTACTTC. Protein: CAISQIPGQGLSYEQYF.

As DNA, the CDR3 is TGTGCCAGTAGTATCCCCACAGGGAAAGTCAAGATGAACACTGAAGCTTTCTTT. Its protein is CASSIPTGKVKMNTEAFF. This chain joins TRBV19 and TRBJ1-1; the D gene is possibly TRBD1 (6 bases). Trimming removed 3 bases at V and 0 bases at J, with 20 bases between. The CDR3 is made up of 18 amino acids. Germline CDR1 is LNHDA and CDR2 is SQIVND (reference sequence).

This clonotype was observed a few times. The chain combines TRBV28 with TRBJ2-7; the D call may be TRBD1 or TRBD2 (5 bases each). The CDR3 length is 16 residues. The germline V gene has CDR1 MDHEN and CDR2 SYDVKM. V was clipped by 5 bases and J by 2 bases, with 19 bases between them. CDR3 DNA sequence: TGTGCCAGCAGTACCCACGGGGACCCAATCCCCTACGAGCAGTACTTC. It yields the protein CASSTHGDPIPYEQYF.

The chain is built from TRBV29-1 and TRBJ2-1, with a tentative D call TRBD2 (6 bases). CDR3 length equals 15 residues. The ends were cut back, 0 bases at V and 3 bases at J, with 12 bases in the middle. From germline, CDR1 is SQVTM and CDR2 ANQGSEA. Here the CDR3 reads CSVEDLAGLYNEQFF. The CDR3 DNA reads TGCAGCGTTGAAGATCTGGCGGGGCTCTACAATGAGCAGTTCTTC.

Comments on this clonotype: A junction boundary mismatches the germline segment, possibly from a read error. The rearrangement links TRBV7-7 to TRBJ2-5, with TRBD1 matching 11 bases. This CDR3 contains 16 residues. Germline CDR1 is SSHAT and CDR2 is FNYEAQ (reference sequence). CDR3 residues: CASSSLGGQGAETQYF. CDR3 nucleotide sequence: TGTGCTAGCAGCTCGCTAGGCGGACAGGGGGCCGAGACCCAGTACTTC. The complete variable domain, with remaining parts taken from reference TRBV7-7 and TRBJ2-5, reads GAGVSQSPRYKVTKRGQDVTLRCDPISSHATLYWYQQALGQGPEFLTYFNYEAQPDKSGLPSDRFSAERPEGSISTLTIQRTEQRDSAMYRCASSSLGGQGAETQYFGPGTRLLVL.

In this sample, this clonotype turned up a few times. The gene calls are TRBV20-1 and TRBJ1-5; TRBD1 is a possible D gene (6 bases). V shed 6 bases and J shed 1 base, with 13 bases lying between them. The CDR3 covers 14 residues. Germline CDR1 and CDR2: DFQATT and SNEGSKA (reference sequence). CDR3 DNA sequence: TGCAGTGCAGACAGGTCTTTGAGCAATCAGCCCCAGCATTTT. Amino acids: CSADRSLSNQPQHF.

The chain is built from TRBV7-6 and TRBJ2-7; 8 bases fit TRBD2. This CDR3 has 15 amino acids. Germline V lookup: CDR1 SGHVS, CDR2 FNYEAQ. J lost 4 bases, V lost 5 bases, and 10 bases had no gene match. The CDR3 is CASSPGGGGLYEQYV. The DNA of the CDR3 is TGTGCCAGCAGCCCGGGGGGGGGCGGGCTATACGAGCAGTACGTC.

Of note for this clonotype: The junction shows a germline mismatch at one end, possibly a read error. This rearrangement joins TRBV7-9 to TRBJ2-7; 9 bases fit TRBD1. CDR3 length: 15 amino acids. CDR1 is SEHNR, CDR2 FQNEAQ, per germline (reference sequence). The CDR3 nucleotides are TGTGTCAGCAGCTTACGTCGGACAGGGGTAAACGAGCAGTACTTC. Encoded protein: CVSSLRRTGVNEQYF.

Ten or more counts support this clonotype. V and J are TRBV12-3 or TRBV12-4 and TRBJ2-3; D is possibly TRBD2 (5 bases). The CDR3 totals 15 residues. The V end lost 5 bases, the J end lost 3 bases, and 15 bases lay between the germline ends. CDR3 in amino acids: CASSPTGLATDTQYF. For the CDR3, the DNA is TGTGCCAGCAGTCCCACCGGGCTAGCAACAGATACGCAGTATTTT.

A remark on this clonotype: This may be a read error, as it is one base from a much larger clone. The genes are TRBV7-4 and TRBJ2-7; D call uncertain. V was cut by 5 bases and J by 4 bases, with 15 bases left in between. Per germline, CDR1 SGHVT and CDR2 SQSDAQ. This CDR3 spans 14 amino acids. Here the CDR3 reads CASSAPRQPYEQYV. CDR3 DNA sequence: TGTGCCAGCAGCGCGCCGAGACAACCTTACGAGCAGTACGTC.

This clonotype occurred many times. In DNA form, the CDR3 reads TGTGCCAGCAGCTTTCTCCCAGGGAATCCCGAGCAGTTCTTC. It specifies CASSFLPGNPEQFF. The chain has TRBV7-2 and TRBJ2-1, with D possibly being TRBD1 (5 bases). The CDR3 has 14 amino acids. The germline CDR1 and CDR2 sequences are SGHTA and FQGNSA. V was clipped by 3 bases and J by 10 bases, with 16 bases between them.

This clonotype was found many times. The gene calls are TRBV7-2 and TRBJ2-2; D might be TRBD1 (5 bases). Germline-derived CDR1 and CDR2 are SGHTA and FQGNSA. Trimming cost V 11 bases and J 3 bases, with 13 bases left between them. This CDR3 has 13 amino acids. The CDR3 region is CAERGTYTGELFF. For the CDR3, the DNA is TGTGCCGAAAGGGGCACATACACCGGGGAGCTGTTTTTT.

The table lists this clonotype with a few counts. The rearrangement joins TRBV25-1 to TRBJ2-3; D remains ambiguous. Germline CDR1 MGHDK, CDR2 SYGVNS. The CDR3 totals 14 residues. The germline V and J ends were trimmed by 8 bases and 1 base, with 13 bases remaining between them. This chain's CDR3 is CASQLDRRTDTQYF. The CDR3 DNA follows: TGTGCCAGCCAGTTGGACCGACGCACAGATACGCAGTATTTT.

This clonotype was observed a few times. V usage is TRBV29-1 and J usage is TRBJ2-2; TRBD1 aligns across 9 bases. This CDR3 comprises 14 residues. CDR1 and CDR2 (germline): SQVTM, ANQGSEA. Unmatched junction bases numbered 8, after V lost 3 bases and J lost 9 bases. The DNA for the CDR3 is TGCAGCGTTGAGGAGGGACAGGGAGGCCGGGAGCTGTTTTTT. It codes for CSVEEGQGGRELFF.